This T cell receptor (beta chain) appears in the sequencing data of a study of blood T cell repertoires in COVID-19. Study-wide context: T cells, B-cell-depleted T cells, or PBMCs supplied cDNA or gDNA.

This CDR3 has 14 amino acids. V lost 5 bases and J 2 bases, leaving 9 bases between the germline ends. CDR1 is SGHNT and CDR2 is YENEEA in the germline V gene. Original methodology: Quantification of nucleated cells was approximated via reference gene primer amplification. Sequenced by immunoSEQ multiplex PCR; TCRdb stores in-frame clones only, minus some. V, J and clone size are taken as reported in that table, and D and trimming were inferred from the DNA itself. This sample yields roughly 100,000 clones, of which approximately 80% are seen a single time; 4.5% belongs to the top ten. This sequence joins TRBV11-3 and TRBJ2-2, with D possibly matching TRBD1 (5 bases). Sequences were obtained from peripheral blood. This sequence originates from a human donor in a cohort sampled during active COVID-19. CDR3 sequence (DNA): TGTGCCAGCAGCCCGACAGAAAACACCGGGGAGCTGTTTTTT. Translating gives CASSPTENTGELFF.